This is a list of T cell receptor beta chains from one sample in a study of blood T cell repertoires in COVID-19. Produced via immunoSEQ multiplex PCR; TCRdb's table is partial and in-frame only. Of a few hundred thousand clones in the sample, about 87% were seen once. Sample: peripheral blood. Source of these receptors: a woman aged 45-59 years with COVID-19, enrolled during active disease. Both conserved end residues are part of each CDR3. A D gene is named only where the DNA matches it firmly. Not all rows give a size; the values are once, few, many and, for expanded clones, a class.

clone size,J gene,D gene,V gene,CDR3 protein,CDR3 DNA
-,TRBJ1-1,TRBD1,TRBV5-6,CASSWTGGRNTEAFF,TGTGCCAGCAGCTGGACAGGGGGCAGGAACACTGAAGCTTTCTTT
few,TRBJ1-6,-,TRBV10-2,CASSEEGVSSYNSPLHF,TGCGCCAGCAGTGAGGAGGGGGTTAGCTCCTATAATTCACCCCTCCACTTT
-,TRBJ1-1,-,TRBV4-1,CASSQEKWGGRSTEAFF,TGCGCCAGCAGCCAAGAGAAGTGGGGGGGGCGGAGCACTGAAGCTTTCTTT
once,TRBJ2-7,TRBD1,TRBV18,CASSPRDSPYEQYF,TGTGCCAGCTCACCACGGGACAGCCCCTACGAGCAGTACTTC
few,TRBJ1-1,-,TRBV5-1,CASSLEGRTEAFF,TGCGCCAGCAGCTTGGAAGGGAGGACTGAAGCTTTCTTT
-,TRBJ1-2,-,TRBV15,CATSRDWAVYGYTF,TGTGCCACCAGCAGAGATTGGGCTGTTTATGGCTACACCTTC
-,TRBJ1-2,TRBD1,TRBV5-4,CASSLKQGSSYGYTF,TGTGCCAGCAGCCTTAAACAGGGGAGCTCCTATGGCTACACCTTC
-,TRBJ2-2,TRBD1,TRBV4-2,CASSRAGTGTTGELFF,TGTGCCAGCAGCCGCGCCGGGACAGGGACCACCGGGGAGCTGTTTTTT
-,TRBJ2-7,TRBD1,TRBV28,CASRGTVSYEQYF,TGTGCCAGCCGAGGGACAGTTTCCTACGAGCAGTACTTC
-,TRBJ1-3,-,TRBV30,CAWDTVTSGNTIYF,TGTGCCTGGGATACAGTTACCTCTGGAAACACCATATATTTT
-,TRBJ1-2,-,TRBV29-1,CSVITTGFYGYTF,TGCAGCGTTATAACAACAGGCTTTTATGGCTACACCTTC
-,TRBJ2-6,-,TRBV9,CASSVYAGAGANVLTF,TGTGCCAGCAGCGTATATGCAGGGGCTGGGGCCAACGTCCTGACTTTC
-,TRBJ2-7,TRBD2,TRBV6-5,CASSRSGGASYEQYF,TGTGCCAGCAGTCGGTCGGGGGGGGCTTCCTACGAGCAGTACTTC
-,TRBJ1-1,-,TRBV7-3,CASSLDKPGKAFF,TGTGCCAGCAGCTTAGACAAACCGGGGAAAGCTTTCTTT
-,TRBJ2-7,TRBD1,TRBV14,CASSLQGYEQYF,TGTGCCAGCAGCCTACAGGGGTACGAGCAGTACTTC
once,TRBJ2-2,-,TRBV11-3,CASSLGGGSTGELFF,TGTGCCAGCAGCTTAGGGGGGGGCAGCACCGGGGAGCTGTTTTTT
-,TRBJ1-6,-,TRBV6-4,CASSNRGSPLHF,TGTGCCAGCAGTAACCGAGGATCACCCCTCCACTTT
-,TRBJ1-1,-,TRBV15,CATSRDTGMNTEAFF,TGTGCCACCAGCAGAGATACAGGGATGAACACTGAAGCTTTCTTT
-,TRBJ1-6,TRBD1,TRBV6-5,CASRSQGNSPLHF,TGTGCCAGCAGATCACAGGGGAATTCACCCCTCCACTTT
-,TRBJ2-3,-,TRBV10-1,CASSESGASTDTQYF,TGCGCCAGCAGTGAGTCGGGGGCTAGCACAGATACGCAGTATTTT
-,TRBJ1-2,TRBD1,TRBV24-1,CATSDPGQRDYGYTF,TGTGCCACCAGTGACCCGGGACAGAGGGACTATGGCTACACCTTC
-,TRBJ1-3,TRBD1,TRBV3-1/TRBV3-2,CASSPGQGSGNTIYF,TGTGCCAGCAGCCCGGGACAGGGCTCTGGAAACACCATATATTTT
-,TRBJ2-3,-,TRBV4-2,CASSPDGGFTDTQYF,TGTGCCAGCAGCCCGGACGGGGGATTCACAGATACGCAGTATTTT
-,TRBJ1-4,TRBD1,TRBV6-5,CASRKRGPGPGLFF,TGTGCCAGCAGAAAAAGGGGGCCGGGCCCTGGCCTGTTTTTT
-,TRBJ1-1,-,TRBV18,CASSRTDMNTEAFF,TGTGCCAGCTCAAGGACAGACATGAACACTGAAGCTTTCTTT
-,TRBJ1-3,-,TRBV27,CASSLGQPNSGNTIYF,TGTGCCAGCAGTTTAGGGCAGCCCAACTCTGGAAACACCATATATTTT
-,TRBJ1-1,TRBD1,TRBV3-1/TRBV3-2,CASSDRDNTEAFF,TGTGCCAGCTCCGACAGGGATAATACTGAAGCTTTCTTT
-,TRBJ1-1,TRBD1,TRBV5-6,CASSLGGDRAAFF,TGTGCCAGCAGCTTGGGAGGGGACAGGGCCGCTTTCTTT
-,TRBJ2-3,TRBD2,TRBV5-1,CASSRASGGSDTQYF,TGCGCCAGCAGCCGCGCTAGCGGGGGGTCAGATACGCAGTATTTT
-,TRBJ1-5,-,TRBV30,CAWRGRAPDQPQHF,TGTGCCTGGAGAGGCAGGGCCCCAGATCAGCCCCAGCATTTT
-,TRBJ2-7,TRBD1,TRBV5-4,CASSFPGQRDEQYF,TGTGCCAGCAGCTTTCCGGGACAGAGGGACGAGCAGTACTTC
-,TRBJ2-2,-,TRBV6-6,CASSYLRDTGELFF,TGTGCCAGCAGTTACCTGCGCGACACCGGGGAGCTGTTTTTT
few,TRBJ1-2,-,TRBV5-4,CASSLISDVDYGYTF,TGTGCCAGCAGCCTGATCAGCGACGTGGACTATGGCTACACCTTC
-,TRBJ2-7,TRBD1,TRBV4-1,CASSSRTGAAEQYF,TGCGCCAGCAGCAGTCGGACAGGGGCAGCCGAGCAGTACTTC
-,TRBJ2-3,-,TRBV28,CASGLPGTDTQYF,TGTGCCAGCGGACTGCCAGGCACAGATACGCAGTATTTT
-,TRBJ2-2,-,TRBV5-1,CASRDRANTGELFF,TGCGCCAGCCGCGACAGAGCGAACACCGGGGAGCTGTTTTTT
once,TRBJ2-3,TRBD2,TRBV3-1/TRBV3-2,CASSQTFSGGGDTQYF,TGTGCCAGCAGCCAAACCTTTAGCGGGGGCGGAGATACGCAGTATTTT
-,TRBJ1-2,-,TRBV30,CASLVGGTNYGYTF,TGTGCCTCCCTCGTGGGGGGGACTAACTATGGCTACACCTTC
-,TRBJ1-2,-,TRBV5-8,CASSPGGREGYTF,TGTGCCAGCAGCCCCGGGGGACGGGAGGGCTACACCTTC
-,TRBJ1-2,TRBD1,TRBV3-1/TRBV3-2,CASSQVPAGGAEGYTF,TGTGCCAGCAGCCAAGTTCCGGCAGGGGGCGCCGAGGGCTACACCTTC
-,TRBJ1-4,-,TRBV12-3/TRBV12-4,CASSLVRNEKLFF,TGTGCCAGCAGTTTAGTTCGGAATGAAAAACTGTTTTTT
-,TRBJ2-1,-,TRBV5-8,CASSLGGVPHNEQFF,TGTGCCAGCAGCTTGGGGGGGGTTCCTCACAATGAGCAGTTCTTC
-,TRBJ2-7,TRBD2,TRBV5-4,CASSGGGGSYEQYF,TGTGCCAGCAGCGGCGGCGGGGGGTCCTACGAGCAGTACTTC